This T cell receptor beta chain was captured by sequencing in a study of human T cells and chemical hapten exposure. Study-level background: Per-sample variation in TCR yield stemmed mainly from small pooled library volume differences.

The CDR3 sequence is 16 residues long. The germline V gene has CDR1 SGHNT and CDR2 YENEEA. Trimming cost V 5 bases and J 5 bases; bases outside gene matches: 9. Sample time point: pre-sensitization, week 0. As for treatment: therapeutic diphenylcyclopropenone sensitization with weekly scalp DPC. Only after blood had been drawn was each patch test applied. Study results and caveats: No shift was seen in TCRs above 1 in 1000 frequency with DPC sensitization.

In TCRdb, the RACE reads were re-called with MiXCR into one record per CDR3 protein. Seen here are 300,000 to 400,000 distinct CDR3 sequences, roughly 4.6% observed once, and the top ten hold 2.6%. Details on this clonotype: The antigen remains undetermined.

The sample consisted of whole blood, taken in connection with sensitization to the hapten diphenylcyclopropenone (DPC). The sequence came from a woman in her 50s with alopecia areata. Some clones in this sample may be carry-over from other donors' samples. The chain has TRBV11-3 and TRBJ2-3, with 11 bases aligning to TRBD2. This CDR3 reads CASSRTLAGDGDTQYF. The CDR3 DNA follows: TGTGCCAGCAGCCGAACACTAGCGGGAGATGGAGATACGCAGTATTTT. Using reference TRBV11-3 and TRBJ2-3 for the parts outside the CDR3, the full variable domain is EAGVVQSPRYKIIEKKQPVAFWCNPISGHNTLYWYLQNLGQGPELLIRYENEEAVDDSQLPKDRFSAERLKGVDSTLKIQPAELGDSAVYLCASSRTLAGDGDTQYFGPGTRLTVL.